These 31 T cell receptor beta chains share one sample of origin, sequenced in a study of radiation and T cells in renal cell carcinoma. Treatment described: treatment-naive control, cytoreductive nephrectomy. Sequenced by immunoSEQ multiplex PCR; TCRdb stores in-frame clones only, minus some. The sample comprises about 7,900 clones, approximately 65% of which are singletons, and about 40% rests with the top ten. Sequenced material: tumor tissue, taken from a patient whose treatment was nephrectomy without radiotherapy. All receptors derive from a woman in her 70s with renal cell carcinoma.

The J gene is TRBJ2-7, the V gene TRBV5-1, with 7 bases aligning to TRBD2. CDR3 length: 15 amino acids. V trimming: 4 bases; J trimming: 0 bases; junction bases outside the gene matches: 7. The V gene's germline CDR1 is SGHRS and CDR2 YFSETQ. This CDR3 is CASSPGGMSSYEQYF. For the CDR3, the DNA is TGCGCCAGCAGCCCCGGGGGGATGAGCTCCTACGAGCAGTACTTC.

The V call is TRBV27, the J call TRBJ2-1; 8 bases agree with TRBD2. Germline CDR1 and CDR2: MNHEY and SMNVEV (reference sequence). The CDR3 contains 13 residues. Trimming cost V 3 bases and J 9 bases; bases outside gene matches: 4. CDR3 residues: CASSLRLAGEQFF. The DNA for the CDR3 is TGTGCCAGCAGTTTGCGGCTAGCGGGTGAGCAGTTCTTC.

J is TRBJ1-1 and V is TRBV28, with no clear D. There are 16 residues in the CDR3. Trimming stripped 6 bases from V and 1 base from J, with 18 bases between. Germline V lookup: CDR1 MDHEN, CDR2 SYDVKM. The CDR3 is CASRPFSSSWNTEAFF. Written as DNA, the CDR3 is TGTGCCAGCAGGCCCTTTTCCTCCAGCTGGAACACTGAAGCTTTCTTT. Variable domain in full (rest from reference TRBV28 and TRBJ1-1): DVKVTQSSRYLVKRTGEKVFLECVQDMDHENMFWYRQDPGLGLRLIYFSYDVKMKEKGDIPEGYSVSREKKERFSLILESASTNQTSMYLCASRPFSSSWNTEAFFGQGTRLTVV.

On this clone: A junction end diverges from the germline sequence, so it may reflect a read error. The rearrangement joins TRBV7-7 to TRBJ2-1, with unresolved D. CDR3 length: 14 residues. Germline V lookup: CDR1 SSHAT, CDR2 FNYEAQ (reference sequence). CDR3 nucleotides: TGTGCTAGCAGCGTAGGAACAGTGTCCAATGAGCAGTTCTTC. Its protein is CASSVGTVSNEQFF.

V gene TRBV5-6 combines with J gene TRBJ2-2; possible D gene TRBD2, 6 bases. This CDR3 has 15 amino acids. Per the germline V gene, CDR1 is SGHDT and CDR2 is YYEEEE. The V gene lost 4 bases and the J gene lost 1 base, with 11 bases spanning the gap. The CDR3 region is CASSPAGGNTGELFF. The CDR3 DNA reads TGTGCCAGCAGCCCGGCCGGGGGGAACACCGGGGAGCTGTTTTTT.

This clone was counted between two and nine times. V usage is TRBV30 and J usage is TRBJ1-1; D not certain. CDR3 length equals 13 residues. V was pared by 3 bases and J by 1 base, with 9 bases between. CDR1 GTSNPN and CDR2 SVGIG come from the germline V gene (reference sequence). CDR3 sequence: CAWSVGGNTEAFF. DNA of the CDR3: TGTGCCTGGAGCGTCGGAGGGAACACTGAAGCTTTCTTT.

The CDR3 bases are TGTGCCAGCAGCTTGGCGGGACGGAACTATGGCTACACCTTC. It specifies CASSLAGRNYGYTF. V gene TRBV5-4 combines with J gene TRBJ1-2, with a tentative D call TRBD1 (5 bases). Trimming stripped 0 bases from V and 2 bases from J, with 8 bases between. Germline assignment: CDR1 SGHNT and CDR2 YYREEE (reference sequence). CDR3 size: 14 residues.

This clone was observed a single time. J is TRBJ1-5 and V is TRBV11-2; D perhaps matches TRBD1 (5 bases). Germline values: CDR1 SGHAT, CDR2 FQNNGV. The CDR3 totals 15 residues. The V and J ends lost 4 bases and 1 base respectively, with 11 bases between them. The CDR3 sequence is CASSWDGGSNQPQHF. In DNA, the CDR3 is TGTGCCAGCAGCTGGGACGGTGGAAGCAATCAGCCCCAGCATTTT. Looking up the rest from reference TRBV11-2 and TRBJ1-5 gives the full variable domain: EAGVAQSPRYKIIEKRQSVAFWCNPISGHATLYWYQQILGQGPKLLIQFQNNGVVDDSQLPKDRFSAERLKGVDSTLKIQPAKLEDSAVYLCASSWDGGSNQPQHFGDGTRLSIL.

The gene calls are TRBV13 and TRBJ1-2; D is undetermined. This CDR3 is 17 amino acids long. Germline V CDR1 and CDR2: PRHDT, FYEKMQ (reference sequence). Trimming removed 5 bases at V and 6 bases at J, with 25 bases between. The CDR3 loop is CASSPWGPGPEGDGYTF. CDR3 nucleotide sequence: TGTGCCAGCAGCCCGTGGGGTCCCGGACCCGAGGGAGATGGCTACACCTTC.

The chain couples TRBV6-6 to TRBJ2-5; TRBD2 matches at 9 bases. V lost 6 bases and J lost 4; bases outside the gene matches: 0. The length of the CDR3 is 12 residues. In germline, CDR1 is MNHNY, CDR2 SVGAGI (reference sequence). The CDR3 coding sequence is TGTGCCAGCAGGGGACTAGCAGAGACCCAGTACTTC. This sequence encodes CASRGLAETQYF.

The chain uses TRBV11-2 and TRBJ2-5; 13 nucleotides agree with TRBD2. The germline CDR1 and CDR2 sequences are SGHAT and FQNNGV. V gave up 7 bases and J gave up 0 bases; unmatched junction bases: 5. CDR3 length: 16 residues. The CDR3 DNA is TGTGCCAGCACCGGACTAGCGGGGGCGTACCAAGAGACCCAGTACTTC. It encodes CASTGLAGAYQETQYF.

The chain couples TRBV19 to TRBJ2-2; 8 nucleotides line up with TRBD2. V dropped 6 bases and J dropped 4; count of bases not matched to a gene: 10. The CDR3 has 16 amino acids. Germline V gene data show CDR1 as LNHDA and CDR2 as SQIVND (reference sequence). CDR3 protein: CASRTGLARATGELFF. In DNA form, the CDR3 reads TGTGCCAGTAGGACTGGACTAGCTCGTGCCACCGGGGAGCTGTTTTTT.

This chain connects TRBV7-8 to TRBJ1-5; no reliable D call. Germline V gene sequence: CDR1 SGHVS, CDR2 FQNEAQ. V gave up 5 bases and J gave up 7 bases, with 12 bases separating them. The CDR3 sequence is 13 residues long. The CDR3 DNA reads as TGTGCCAGCAGCACTGGAGTGGGACAGCCCCAGCATTTT. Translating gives CASSTGVGQPQHF.

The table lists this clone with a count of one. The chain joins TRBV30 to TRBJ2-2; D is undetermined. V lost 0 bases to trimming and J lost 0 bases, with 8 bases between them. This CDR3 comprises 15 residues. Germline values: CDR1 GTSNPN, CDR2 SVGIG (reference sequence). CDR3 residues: CAWSVHRPNTGELFF. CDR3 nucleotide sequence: TGTGCCTGGAGTGTTCACAGACCGAACACCGGGGAGCTGTTTTTT.

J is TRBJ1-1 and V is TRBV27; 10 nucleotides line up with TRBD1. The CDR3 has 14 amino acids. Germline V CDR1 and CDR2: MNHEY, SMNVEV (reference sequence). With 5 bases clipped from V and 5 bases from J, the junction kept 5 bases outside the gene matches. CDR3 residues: CASSRTGGRTEAFF. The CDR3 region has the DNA TGTGCCAGCAGTAGGACAGGGGGAAGAACTGAAGCTTTCTTT.

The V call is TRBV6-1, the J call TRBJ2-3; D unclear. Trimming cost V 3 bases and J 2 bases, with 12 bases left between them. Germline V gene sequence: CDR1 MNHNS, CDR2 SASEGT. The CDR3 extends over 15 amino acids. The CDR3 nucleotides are TGTGCCAGCAGTGAGGGGTCGTCGCACACAGATACGCAGTATTTT. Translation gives CASSEGSSHTDTQYF.

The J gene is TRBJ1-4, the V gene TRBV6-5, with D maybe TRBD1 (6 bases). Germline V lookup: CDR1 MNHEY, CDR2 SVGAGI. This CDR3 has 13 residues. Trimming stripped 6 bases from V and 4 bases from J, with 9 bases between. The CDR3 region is CASSWTVNEKLFF. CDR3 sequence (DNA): TGTGCCAGCAGCTGGACAGTTAATGAAAAACTGTTTTTT.

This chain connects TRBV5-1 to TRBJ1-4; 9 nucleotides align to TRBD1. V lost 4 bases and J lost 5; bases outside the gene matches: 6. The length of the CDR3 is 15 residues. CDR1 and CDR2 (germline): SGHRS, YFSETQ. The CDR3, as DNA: TGCGCCAGCAGCACGGACGGGACAGGGAATGAAAAACTGTTTTTT. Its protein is CASSTDGTGNEKLFF.

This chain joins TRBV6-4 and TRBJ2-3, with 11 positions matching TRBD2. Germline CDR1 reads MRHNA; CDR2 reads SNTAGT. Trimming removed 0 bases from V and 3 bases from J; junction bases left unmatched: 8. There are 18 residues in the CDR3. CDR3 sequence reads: CASSDSETSGGGTDTQYF. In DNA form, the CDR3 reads TGTGCCAGCAGTGACTCGGAAACTAGCGGGGGTGGGACAGATACGCAGTATTTT.

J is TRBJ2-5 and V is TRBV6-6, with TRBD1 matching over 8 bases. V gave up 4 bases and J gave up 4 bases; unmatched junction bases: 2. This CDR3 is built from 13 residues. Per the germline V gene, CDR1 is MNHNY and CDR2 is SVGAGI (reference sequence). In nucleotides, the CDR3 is TGTGCCAGCAGTTTGGACAGGGTAGAGACCCAGTACTTC. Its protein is CASSLDRVETQYF.

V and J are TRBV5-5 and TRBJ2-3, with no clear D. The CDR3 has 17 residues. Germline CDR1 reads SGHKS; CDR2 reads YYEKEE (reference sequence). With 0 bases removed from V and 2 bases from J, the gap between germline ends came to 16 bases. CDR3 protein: CASSLGGGRPTTDTQYF. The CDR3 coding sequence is TGTGCCAGCAGCTTGGGAGGTGGCAGGCCGACCACAGATACGCAGTATTTT.

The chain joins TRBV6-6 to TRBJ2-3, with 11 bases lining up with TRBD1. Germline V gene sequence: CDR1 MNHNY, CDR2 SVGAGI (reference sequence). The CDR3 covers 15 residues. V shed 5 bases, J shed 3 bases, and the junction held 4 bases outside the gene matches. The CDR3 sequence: CASSDRDRGTDTQYF. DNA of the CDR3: TGTGCCAGCAGTGACCGGGACAGGGGGACAGATACGCAGTATTTT.

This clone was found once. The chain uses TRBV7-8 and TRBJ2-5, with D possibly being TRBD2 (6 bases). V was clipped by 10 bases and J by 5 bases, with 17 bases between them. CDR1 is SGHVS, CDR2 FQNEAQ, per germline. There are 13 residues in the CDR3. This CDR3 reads CATRPGDGETQYF. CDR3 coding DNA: TGTGCCACCCGGCCGGGGGATGGGGAGACCCAGTACTTC.

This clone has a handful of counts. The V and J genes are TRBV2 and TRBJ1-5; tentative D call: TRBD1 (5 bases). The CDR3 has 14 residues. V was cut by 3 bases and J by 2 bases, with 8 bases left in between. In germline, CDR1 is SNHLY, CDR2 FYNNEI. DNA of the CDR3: TGTGCCAGCAGTGACAGGGCGCGCAATCAGCCCCAGCATTTT. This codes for CASSDRARNQPQHF. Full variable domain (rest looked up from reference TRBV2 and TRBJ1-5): EPEVTQTPSHQVTQMGQEVILRCVPISNHLYFYWYRQILGQKVEFLVSFYNNEISEKSEIFDDQFSVERPDGSNFTLKIRSTKLEDSAMYFCASSDRARNQPQHFGDGTRLSIL.

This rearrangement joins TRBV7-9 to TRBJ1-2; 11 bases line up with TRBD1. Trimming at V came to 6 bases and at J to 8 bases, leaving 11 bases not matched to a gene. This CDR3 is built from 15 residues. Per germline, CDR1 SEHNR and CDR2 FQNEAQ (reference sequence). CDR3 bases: TGTGCCAGCAGATATCGCCCGGGACAGGGGGAAGGCTACACCTTC. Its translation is CASRYRPGQGEGYTF.

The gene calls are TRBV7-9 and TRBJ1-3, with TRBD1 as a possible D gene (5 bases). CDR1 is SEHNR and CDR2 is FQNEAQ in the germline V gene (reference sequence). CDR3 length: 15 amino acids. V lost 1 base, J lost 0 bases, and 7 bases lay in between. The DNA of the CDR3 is TGTGCCAGCAGCTTAGACGGGGGCTCTGGAAACACCATATATTTT. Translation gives CASSLDGGSGNTIYF.

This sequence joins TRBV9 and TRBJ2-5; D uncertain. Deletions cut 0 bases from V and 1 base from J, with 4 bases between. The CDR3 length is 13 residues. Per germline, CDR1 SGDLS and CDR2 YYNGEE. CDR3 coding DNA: TGTGCCAGCAGCGTAGGTCTCCAAGAGACCCAGTACTTC. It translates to CASSVGLQETQYF.

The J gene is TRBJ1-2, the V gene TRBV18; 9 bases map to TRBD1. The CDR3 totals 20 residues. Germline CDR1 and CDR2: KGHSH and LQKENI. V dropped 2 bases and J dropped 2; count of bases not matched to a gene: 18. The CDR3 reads CASSPKVLTGGDSRNYGYTF. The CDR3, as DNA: TGTGCCAGCTCACCAAAAGTTTTGACAGGGGGAGATAGTCGGAACTATGGCTACACCTTC. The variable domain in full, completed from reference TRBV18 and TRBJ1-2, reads NAGVMQNPRHLVRRRGQEARLRCSPMKGHSHVYWYRQLPEEGLKFMVYLQKENIIDESGMPKERFSAEFPKEGPSILRIQQVVRGDSAAYFCASSPKVLTGGDSRNYGYTFGSGTRLTVV.

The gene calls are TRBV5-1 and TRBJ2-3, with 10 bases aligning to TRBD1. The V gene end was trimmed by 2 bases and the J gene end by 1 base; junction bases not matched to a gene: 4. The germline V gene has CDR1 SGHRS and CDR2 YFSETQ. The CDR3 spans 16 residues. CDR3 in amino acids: CASSFSGTGGTDTQYF. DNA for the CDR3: TGCGCCAGCAGCTTTAGCGGGACAGGGGGCACAGATACGCAGTATTTT.

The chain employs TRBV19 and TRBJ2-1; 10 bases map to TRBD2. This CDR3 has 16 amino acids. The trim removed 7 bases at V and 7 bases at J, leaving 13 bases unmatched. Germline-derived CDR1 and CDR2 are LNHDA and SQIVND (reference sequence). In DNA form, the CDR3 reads TGTGCCAGTATAAAATGGACTAGCGGCCTAGGGAATGAGCAGTTCTTC. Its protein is CASIKWTSGLGNEQFF.

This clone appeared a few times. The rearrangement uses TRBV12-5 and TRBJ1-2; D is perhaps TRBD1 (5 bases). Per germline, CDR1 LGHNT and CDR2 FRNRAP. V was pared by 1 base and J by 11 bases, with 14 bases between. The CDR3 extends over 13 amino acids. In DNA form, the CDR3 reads TGTGCTAGTGGTTTGGAAAACAGGAGGCGGTACACCTTC. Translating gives CASGLENRRRYTF.